This TCR beta chain was captured by sequencing in a study of blood T cell repertoires in COVID-19. Background on the study: Samples representing acute and convalescent COVID-19 were sourced from the United States, Italy and Spain. Sources were T cells, B-cell-depleted T cells, or PBMCs; the material itself was cDNA or gDNA.

The CDR3 has 12 residues. Trimming took 5 bases from V and 11 from J; bases not matched to a gene: 6. From germline, CDR1 is SGHAT and CDR2 FQNNGV. In Cohort 3, a recovered donor had either two negative PCRs, clearance, or symptom resolution. The table came from immunoSEQ multiplex PCR; TCRdb's copy has only in-frame clones and leaves some out. The top ten hold roughly 2.9% of the sample, which has under 150,000 clones, about three quarters seen once. The source of this sequence is a woman aged 50 to 60 who had recovered from COVID-19. The sequenced material came from PBMCs or T cells enriched from blood (not recorded which). This chain joins TRBV11-2 and TRBJ1-1, with TRBD1 matching 9 bases. The CDR3 here is CASSRDRAVAFF. CDR3 nucleotide sequence: TGTGCCAGCAGCCGGGACAGGGCCGTGGCTTTCTTT.